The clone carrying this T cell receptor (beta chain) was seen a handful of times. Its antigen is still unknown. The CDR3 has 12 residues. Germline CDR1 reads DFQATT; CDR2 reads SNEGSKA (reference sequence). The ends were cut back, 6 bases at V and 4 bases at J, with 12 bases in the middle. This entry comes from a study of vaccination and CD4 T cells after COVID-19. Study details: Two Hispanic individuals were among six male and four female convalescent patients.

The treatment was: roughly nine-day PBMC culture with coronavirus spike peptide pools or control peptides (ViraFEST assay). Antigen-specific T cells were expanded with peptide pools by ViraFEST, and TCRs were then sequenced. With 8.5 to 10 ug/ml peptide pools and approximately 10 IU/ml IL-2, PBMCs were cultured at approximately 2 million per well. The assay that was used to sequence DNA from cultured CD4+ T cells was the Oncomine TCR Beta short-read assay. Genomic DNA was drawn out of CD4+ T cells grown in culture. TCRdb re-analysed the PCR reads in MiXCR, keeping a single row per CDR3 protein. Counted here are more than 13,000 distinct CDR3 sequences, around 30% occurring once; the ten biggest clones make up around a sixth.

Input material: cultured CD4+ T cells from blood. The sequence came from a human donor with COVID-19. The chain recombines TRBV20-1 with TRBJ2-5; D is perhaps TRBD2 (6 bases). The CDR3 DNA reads TGCAGTGCCCTCGGGGGTCCAGAGACCCAGTACTTC. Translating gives CSALGGPETQYF.